The entry below describes one T cell receptor (beta chain). The target antigen is unknown. The entry originates in a study of CD8+CD57+ T cells in acquired aplastic anemia. Broader study findings: Both patients and controls carried the same twenty-nine CD8+ CDR3 sequences. No significant patient-versus-control difference appeared in CD8+ Simpson's diversity.

CDR1 and CDR2 (germline): SNHLY, FYNNEI. Between the trimmed V and J ends, which lost 6 bases and 0 bases, there was a span of 9 bases. CDR3 size: 15 residues. CDR3 and TCR beta VDJ profiling relied on a genomic DNA template. TCRdb reanalysed the reads using MiXCR and keeps one entry per CDR3 protein. The repertoire holds under 200,000 distinct CDR3 sequences, with 35% to 55% as singletons. The V gene is TRBV2, the J gene TRBJ2-6; D gene unclear. Sequenced input: sorted CD4+, CD8+, or CD8+CD57+ T cells (not recorded which) from PBMCs. This sequence originates from a human donor in good health. CDR3 nucleotides: TGTGCCAGCAGAACAGTTAGCTCTGGGGCCAACGTCCTGACTTTC. It specifies CASRTVSSGANVLTF.